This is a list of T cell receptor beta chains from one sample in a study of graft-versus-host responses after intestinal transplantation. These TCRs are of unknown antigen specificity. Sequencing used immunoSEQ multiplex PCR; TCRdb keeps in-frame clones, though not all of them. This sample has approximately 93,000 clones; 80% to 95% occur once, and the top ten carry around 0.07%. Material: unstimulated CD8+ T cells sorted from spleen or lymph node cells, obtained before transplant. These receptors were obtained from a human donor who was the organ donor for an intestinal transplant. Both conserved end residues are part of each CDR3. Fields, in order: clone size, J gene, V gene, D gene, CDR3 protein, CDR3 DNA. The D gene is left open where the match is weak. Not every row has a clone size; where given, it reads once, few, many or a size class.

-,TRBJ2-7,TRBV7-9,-,CASSLVGAPYEQYF,TGTGCCAGCAGCTTAGTTGGGGCTCCCTACGAGCAGTACTTC
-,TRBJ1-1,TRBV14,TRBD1,CASSPHRGAPVNTEAFF,TGTGCCAGCAGCCCCCACAGGGGCGCCCCCGTGAACACTGAAGCTTTCTTT
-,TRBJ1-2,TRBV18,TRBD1,CASSLGTVDGYTF,TGTGCCAGCTCACTCGGGACAGTTGATGGCTACACCTTC
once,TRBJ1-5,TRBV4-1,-,CASSQEFPGNSNQPQHF,TGCGCCAGCAGCCAAGAATTCCCGGGGAATAGCAATCAGCCCCAGCATTTT
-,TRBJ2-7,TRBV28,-,CASDSHSDSSYEQYF,TGTGCCAGCGATAGCCACTCGGACAGCTCCTACGAGCAGTACTTC
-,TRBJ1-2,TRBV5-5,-,CASSLVSPSDYGYTF,TGTGCCAGCAGCTTGGTCTCTCCTTCCGACTATGGCTACACCTTC
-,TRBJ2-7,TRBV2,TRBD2,CASIGREGSYEQYF,TGTGCCAGCATTGGGCGGGAGGGCTCCTACGAGCAGTACTTC
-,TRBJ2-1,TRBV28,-,CASSPFHEQFF,TGTGCCAGCAGTCCGTTCCATGAGCAGTTCTTC
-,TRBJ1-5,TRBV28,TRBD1,CASSLSTTGSQPQHF,TGTGCCAGCAGTTTATCCACGACAGGGAGTCAGCCCCAGCATTTT
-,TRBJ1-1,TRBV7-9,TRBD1,CASRSTGAIGPEAFF,TGTGCCAGCAGGTCTACAGGGGCAATCGGCCCTGAAGCTTTCTTT
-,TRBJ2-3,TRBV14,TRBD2,CASSQDRTSGDHFSTDTQYF,TGTGCCAGCAGCCAAGATAGGACTAGCGGGGATCATTTTAGCACAGATACGCAGTATTTT
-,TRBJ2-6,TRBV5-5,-,CASTSNRDPFSGANVLTF,TGTGCCAGCACCAGTAACAGGGACCCTTTCTCTGGGGCCAACGTCCTGACTTTC
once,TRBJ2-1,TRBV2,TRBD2,CASSTDRTSGRGGNEQFF,TGTGCCAGCAGTACCGACCGGACTAGCGGGAGGGGGGGTAATGAGCAGTTCTTC
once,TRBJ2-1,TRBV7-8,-,CASSSESSSYNEQFF,TGTGCCAGCAGCTCTGAGTCAAGCTCCTACAATGAGCAGTTCTTC
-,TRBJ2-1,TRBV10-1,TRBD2,CASSESSGGYNEQFF,TGCGCCAGCAGTGAGTCTAGCGGGGGGTACAATGAGCAGTTCTTC
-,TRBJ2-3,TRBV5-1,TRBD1,CASSFSPWTGSTDTQYF,TGCGCCAGCAGCTTTTCACCTTGGACAGGCAGCACAGATACGCAGTATTTT
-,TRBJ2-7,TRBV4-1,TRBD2,CASSPTSGGAYEQYF,TGCGCCAGCAGCCCGACTAGCGGGGGGGCCTACGAGCAGTACTTC
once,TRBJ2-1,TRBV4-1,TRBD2,CASTPSGTTLYNEQFF,TGCGCCAGCACACCGAGCGGGACCACACTCTACAATGAGCAGTTCTTC
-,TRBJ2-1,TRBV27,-,CASSLYQGSYNEQFF,TGTGCCAGCAGTTTATACCAGGGCTCCTACAATGAGCAGTTCTTC
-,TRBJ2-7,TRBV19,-,CASSMGAAYEQYF,TGTGCCAGTAGTATGGGGGCCGCCTACGAGCAGTACTTC
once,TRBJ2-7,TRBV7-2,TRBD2,CASSLVFLAAQYEQYF,TGTGCCAGCAGCTTAGTGTTTCTAGCGGCTCAGTACGAGCAGTACTTC
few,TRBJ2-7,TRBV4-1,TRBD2,CASSQDGSGSAGEQYF,TGCGCCAGCAGCCAAGATGGAAGCGGGAGTGCGGGCGAGCAGTACTTC
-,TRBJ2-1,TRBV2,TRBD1,CASWTRDRVVIGEQFF,TGTGCCAGCTGGACCAGGGACAGGGTAGTGATCGGTGAGCAGTTCTTC
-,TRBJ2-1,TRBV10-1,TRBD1,CASSEVSICGTGVRNEQFF,TGCGCCAGCAGTGAGGTTAGTATATGTGGGACAGGGGTCCGCAATGAGCAGTTCTTC
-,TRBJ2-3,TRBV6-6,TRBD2,CASSYGLAGGPGTQYF,TGTGCCAGCAGTTACGGACTAGCGGGAGGGCCGGGTACGCAGTATTTT
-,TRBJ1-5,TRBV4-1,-,CASSQAPLEDRPNQPQHF,TGCGCCAGCAGCCAAGCCCCTCTGGAGGACAGACCCAATCAGCCCCAGCATTTT
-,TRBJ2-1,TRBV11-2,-,CASGRVGGLDEQFF,TGTGCCAGCGGTCGGGTCGGGGGGCTGGATGAGCAGTTCTTC
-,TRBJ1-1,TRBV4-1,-,CASSPSAGGGGTEAFF,TGCGCCAGCAGCCCATCGGCCGGGGGCGGGGGGACTGAAGCTTTCTTT
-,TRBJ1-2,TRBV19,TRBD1,CASSPRPWDRELNYGYTF,TGTGCCAGTAGTCCTAGGCCATGGGACAGGGAACTTAACTATGGCTACACCTTC
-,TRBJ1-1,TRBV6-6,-,CASSYSGTMNTEAFF,TGTGCCAGCAGTTACTCGGGGACAATGAACACTGAAGCTTTCTTT
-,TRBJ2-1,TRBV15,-,CATSKWSDNEQFF,TGTGCCACCAGCAAGTGGTCGGACAATGAGCAGTTCTTC
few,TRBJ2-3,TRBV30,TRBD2,CAWSPIPGTSVTDTQYF,TGTGCCTGGAGCCCGATACCAGGGACTAGCGTCACAGATACGCAGTATTTT
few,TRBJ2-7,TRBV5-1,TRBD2,CASSSLFGLAVEQYF,TGCGCCAGCAGCTCGCTATTCGGACTAGCAGTGGAGCAGTACTTC
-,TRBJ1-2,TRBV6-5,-,CASSYLLPPELYGYTF,TGTGCCAGCAGTTACTTGTTGCCACCCGAACTATATGGCTACACCTTC
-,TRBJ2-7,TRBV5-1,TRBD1,CASSLVQGSHEQYF,TGCGCCAGCAGCTTGGTACAGGGGAGCCACGAGCAGTACTTC
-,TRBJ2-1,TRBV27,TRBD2,CASSLTSGSGEQFF,TGTGCCAGCAGTTTAACTAGCGGGAGCGGAGAGCAGTTCTTC
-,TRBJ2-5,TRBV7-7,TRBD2,CASSLIAGGVETQYF,TGTGCTAGCAGCTTAATAGCGGGAGGGGTCGAGACCCAGTACTTC
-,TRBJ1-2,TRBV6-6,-,CASSYPDNRQNYGYTF,TGTGCCAGCAGTTACCCGGATAACAGACAGAACTATGGCTACACCTTC
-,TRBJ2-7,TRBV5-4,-,CASSLEGEIYEQYF,TGCGCCAGCAGCTTGGAGGGAGAAATCTACGAGCAGTACTTC
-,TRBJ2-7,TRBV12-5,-,CASGLMAGPSYEQYF,TGTGCTAGTGGTTTAATGGCGGGGCCTTCCTACGAGCAGTACTTC
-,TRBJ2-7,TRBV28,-,CASSLLPGSYEQYF,TGTGCCAGCAGCCTCCTCCCGGGCTCCTACGAGCAGTACTTC
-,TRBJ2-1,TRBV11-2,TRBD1,CASSGRDRAYNEQFF,TGTGCCAGCAGCGGCCGGGACAGGGCTTACAATGAGCAGTTCTTC
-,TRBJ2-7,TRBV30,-,CAWEQGYEQYF,TGTGCCTGGGAACAGGGTTACGAGCAGTACTTC
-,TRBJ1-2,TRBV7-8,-,CASSPEGGYGYTF,TGTGCCAGCAGCCCTGAGGGAGGGTATGGCTACACCTTC
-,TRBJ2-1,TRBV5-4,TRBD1,CASSPPTGELNNEQFF,TGTGCCAGCAGCCCACCGACAGGGGAGCTAAACAATGAGCAGTTCTTC
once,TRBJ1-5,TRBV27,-,CASSLRVDQPQHF,TGTGCCAGCAGTCTCAGGGTTGATCAGCCCCAGCATTTT